The clone carrying this TCR beta chain was picked up many times. The CDR3 totals 16 residues. V shed 5 bases and J shed 6 bases, with 20 bases lying between them. Germline lookup yields CDR1 SNHLY and CDR2 FYNNEI. The patients, who ranged from 18 to 65 in age, presented with newly diagnosed hyperthyroidism lasting under 2 months. Exclusion of a patient resulted from uncontrolled infection, other autoimmune disease, pregnancy or lactation. The study collected blood at first hyperthyroidism diagnosis, before any ophthalmopathy symptoms arose. PBMCs were derived from about 9.1 ml fresh peripheral blood. Researchers took RNA transcripts and amplified the TCR beta CDR3 regions from them. HTBI primers drove first-round RT-PCR of the TCR CDR3. TCRdb re-called the multiplex PCR reads with MiXCR, one entry per CDR3 protein. The sample contains 650,000 to 850,000 distinct CDR3 sequences, 18% of which appear only once.

The source of the sample is a study of T cells in Graves' hyperthyroidism and ophthalmopathy. The source is a woman in her fifties or sixties with Graves' hyperthyroidism that later progressed to Graves' ophthalmopathy. The chain combines TRBV2 with TRBJ1-5; D remains ambiguous. Sequencing was performed on blood. CDR3 nucleotide sequence: TGTGCCAGCAGTCGGGGAGCCGGGAGGGAAAGTCAGCCCCAGCATTTT. It yields the protein CASSRGAGRESQPQHF.